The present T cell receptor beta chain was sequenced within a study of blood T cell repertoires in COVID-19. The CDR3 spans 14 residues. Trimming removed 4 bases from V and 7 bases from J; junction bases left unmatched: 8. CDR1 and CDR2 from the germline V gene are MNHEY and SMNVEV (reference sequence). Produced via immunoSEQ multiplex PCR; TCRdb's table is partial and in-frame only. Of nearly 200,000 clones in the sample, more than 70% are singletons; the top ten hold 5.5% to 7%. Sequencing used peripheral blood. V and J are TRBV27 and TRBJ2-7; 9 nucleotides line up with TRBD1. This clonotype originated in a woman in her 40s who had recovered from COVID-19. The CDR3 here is CASSSVTGGLEQYF. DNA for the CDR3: TGTGCCAGCAGTTCTGTGACAGGGGGTCTTGAGCAGTACTTC.